This T cell receptor (beta chain) was identified during a study of blood T cell repertoires in COVID-19 (dated by TCRdb to 2018 to 2020). Broadly, across the study: Collaborator samples came from the United States, Italy and Spain and covered acute and convalescent phases of COVID-19. The prospective study material was composed of cDNA or gDNA derived from T cells, B-cell-depleted T cells, or PBMCs. Deeply sampled blood TCRbeta repertoires from subjects exposed to, actively infected with, or recovered from COVID-19 were included in the dataset. The repertoires were made available in a free public database intended to serve as a resource for research on the immune response to SARS-CoV-2. Samples came from the ongoing ImmuneRACE study (first 160 participants) plus 1,254 subjects from 6 global collaborators. Sample metadata almost always included a de-identified subject ID, COVID-19 status, age in years and sex. Where available, HLA class I and class II types were obtained from metadata supplied by the sample provider rather than from assay-based typing.

The CDR3 starts with the cysteine, ends with the phenylalanine, and has 15 residues. Only the CDR3 DNA is retained, 45 bases long and in frame from the first base. Based on the germline V gene (reference sequence), the CDR1 and CDR2 sequences are SEHNR and FQNEAQ. The trim is 1 base for V and 7 bases for J, with a gap of 13 bases between the germline ends. A note on this clone: The specificity of this receptor is unknown. Base qualities are missing; no much larger clone stands one base away.

TCRbeta CDR3 regions were amplified from genomic DNA using the immunoSEQ Assay, a bias-controlled multiplex PCR. The study's own analysis went as follows. Nucleated cell counts per sample were estimated from amplification of reference gene primers within the assay. To quantify the absolute abundance of each unique TCRbeta CDR3 rearrangement, sequence reads were collapsed and filtered. For each sample, productive Simpson clonality was calculated as the square root of Simpson's diversity index over productive rearrangements. TCRdb carries this immuneACCESS record with in-frame sequences only. Its versions omit some clonotypes, under half of them owing to an unresolved V gene in the studies checked, with the rest unexplained. The V and J calls and clone size were taken over from that table, and D and trimming were inferred from the DNA. Across this sample there are 25,000 to 30,000 clones, with over 75% seen only once. In total, the top ten clones hold more than 7% of the sample.

Collaborating institutions collected whole blood in K2EDTA tubes following their own protocols. Collaborator samples were shipped for TCRbeta analysis as frozen whole blood, isolated PBMCs, or DNA extracted from either sample type. The investigation overall reported the following: Clinical and demographic metadata were provided uncurated, with the amount varying by source and participant.

This receptor was obtained from a man between 45 and 60 years old with active COVID-19. The sample consisted of peripheral blood. The sequence is built from TRBV7-9 and TRBJ1-4, with a tentative D gene TRBD1 over 5 matching bases. The nucleotide sequence is TGTGCCAGCAGCTTAGTGGCAGGGCGAACTGAAAAACTGTTTTTT. It translates to CASSLVAGRTEKLFF.